These 10 T cell receptor beta chains share one sample of origin, sequenced in a study of identical twins. TCRdb processed the 5' RACE reads anew with MiXCR; each CDR3 protein has one entry. Of hundreds of thousands of distinct CDR3 sequences listed, under 10% are singletons. Separately, the same data were catalogued under a study of yellow fever vaccine responses in identical twins.

Sequencing used memory (CD45RO+) T cells sorted from blood. The source is a woman aged 18-35 years in good health.

V is TRBV11-2 and J is TRBJ1-5; D gene uncertain. Germline loops: CDR1 SGHAT, CDR2 FQNNGV. V shed 4 bases and J shed 4 bases, with 11 bases lying between them. The CDR3 contains 14 residues. CDR3 sequence: CASSSQPGNQPQHF. The DNA of the CDR3 is TGTGCCAGCAGCTCACAGCCGGGGAATCAGCCCCAGCATTTT.

This clonotype was seen a few times. The rearrangement uses TRBV7-8 and TRBJ2-7; D remains ambiguous. This CDR3 has 14 residues. Trimming took off 4 bases at V and 0 bases at J, with 10 bases between the two ends. CDR1 and CDR2 from the germline V gene are SGHVS and FQNEAQ. CDR3 DNA sequence: TGTGCCAGCAGCTACCTACCTAGCTCCTACGAGCAGTACTTC. Translating it yields CASSYLPSSYEQYF.

This clonotype was counted many times. The CDR3 here is CASSPLGAVNRETQYF. CDR3 nucleotides: TGTGCCAGCTCCCCCCTGGGGGCAGTCAATAGAGAGACCCAGTACTTC. The chain joins TRBV12-3 or TRBV12-4 to TRBJ2-5, with D maybe TRBD1 (6 bases). Trimming pared 8 bases from V and 4 bases from J, leaving 23 bases between. The CDR3 consists of 16 residues.

This clonotype was seen many times. Since no conserved phenylalanine or tryptophan closes the CDR3, a read error is the likely cause. V and J are TRBV3-1 and TRBJ1-1; D remains ambiguous. V was clipped by 1 base and J by 7 bases, with 7 bases between them. Looked up from germline, CDR1 is LGHDT and CDR2 is YNNKEL (reference sequence). This CDR3 is built from 12 residues. In DNA, the CDR3 is TGTGCCAGCAGCCAAGCCGGGATTGAAGCTTTCCTT. Residues: CASSQAGIEAFL.

This clonotype was detected only a few times. The rearrangement uses TRBV10-3 and TRBJ1-5, with a possible D match to TRBD1 (5 bases). The CDR3 runs to 16 residues. Trimming removed 0 bases at V and 4 bases at J, with 13 bases between. Germline V gene sequence: CDR1 ENHRY, CDR2 SYGVKD. The CDR3 region is CAISESMGPGNQPQHF. The DNA for the CDR3 is TGTGCCATCAGTGAGTCAATGGGGCCAGGGAATCAGCCCCAGCATTTT.

This clonotype was seen ten or more times. The genes are TRBV5-1 and TRBJ2-3, with 9 bases fitting TRBD2. This CDR3 has 15 residues. Germline CDR1 is SGHRS and CDR2 is YFSETQ. Trimming at V came to 2 bases and at J to 2 bases, leaving 3 bases not matched to a gene. In DNA form, the CDR3 reads TGCGCCAGCAGCTTTGGCGGGGGGGCCACAGATACGCAGTATTTT. This translates into CASSFGGGATDTQYF.

This chain uses TRBV29-1 with TRBJ1-1; 7 bases map to TRBD1. Per the germline V gene, CDR1 is SQVTM and CDR2 is ANQGSEA. The J segment lost 0 bases and the V segment lost 7 bases, leaving 5 bases of the junction unmatched. The CDR3 totals 13 residues. Here the CDR3 DNA reads TGCAGCGCTGGACAGGTAATGAACACTGAAGCTTTCTTT. This encodes CSAGQVMNTEAFF. Combining the CDR3 with reference TRBV29-1 and TRBJ1-1 gives the whole variable domain SAVISQKPSRDICQRGTSLTIQCQVDSQVTMMFWYRQQPGQSLTLIATANQGSEATYESGFVIDKFPISRPNLTFSTLTVSNMSPEDSSIYLCSAGQVMNTEAFFGQGTRLTVV.

This clonotype showed up many times. V is TRBV4-1 and J is TRBJ2-3; 10 positions agree with TRBD2. Trimming cost V 4 bases and J 4 bases; bases outside gene matches: 5. The CDR3 runs to 15 residues. CDR1 and CDR2 from the germline V gene are MGHRA and YSYEKL. This CDR3 reads CASSLSAGGPDTQYF. The CDR3 nucleotides read TGCGCCAGCAGCCTCTCAGCGGGAGGGCCAGATACGCAGTATTTT.

The chain recombines TRBV5-6 with TRBJ2-2; 8 bases are a match to TRBD2. The CDR3 extends over 17 amino acids. The V gene end was trimmed by 4 bases and the J gene end by 5 bases; junction bases not matched to a gene: 13. In germline, CDR1 is SGHDT, CDR2 YYEEEE. CDR3 nucleotide sequence: TGTGCCAGCAGCCTGCCGGGCGGGGGGCTTGCTACCGGGGAGCTGTTTTTT. Its protein product is CASSLPGGGLATGELFF.

This clonotype has a handful of counts. The chain joins TRBV7-2 to TRBJ1-6, with D uncertain. The V end lost 1 base, the J end lost 7 bases, and 11 bases lay between the germline ends. The CDR3 extends over 15 amino acids. Germline V gene data show CDR1 as SGHTA and CDR2 as FQGNSA. CDR3: CASSLGPSGNSPLHF. The CDR3, as DNA: TGTGCCAGCAGCTTAGGCCCGTCGGGGAATTCACCCCTCCACTTT.